Presented here are 24 T cell receptor beta chains from one specimen sequenced in a study of shared clonotypes between healthy human individuals (dated by TCRdb to 2020 to 2022). Receptors were amplified or captured by the immunoSEQ multiplex PCR assay. Imported from immuneACCESS, the table was reduced by TCRdb to in-frame sequences with V and J called. These copies leave out some clones; in studies compared against another copy, an unresolved V gene accounts for under half, and the cause of the remainder is not known. The sample includes around 1 million clones, with roughly 72% observed a single time. In total, the top ten clones hold nearly 1.5% of the sample. Source material: memory CD4+ T cells sorted from blood. The sample's cell subset or site, from its label and the paper: CD45RA-negative fraction. All receptors derive from a man younger than 35 in good health.

Points on this clone: A far larger clone is a single base away, which makes a read error likely. This chain connects TRBV6-4 to TRBJ2-2; TRBD2 agrees at 9 bases. This CDR3 contains 16 residues. Looked up from germline, CDR1 is MRHNA and CDR2 is SNTAGT. The CDR3 coding sequence is TGTGCCTGCAGTGAGACTGGCGGGGGGGCCTCCGGGGAGCTGTTTTTT. Residues: CACSETGGGASGELFF.

The J gene is TRBJ1-5, the V gene TRBV7-2; 11 bases map to TRBD1. Per the germline V gene, CDR1 is SGHTA and CDR2 is FQGNSA. The CDR3 consists of 17 residues. V was clipped by 1 base and J by 1 base; unmatched bases: 3. The CDR3 is CASSLGTGGLSNQPQHF. The CDR3 DNA sequence: TGTGCCAGCAGCTTAGGGACAGGGGGCTTAAGCAATCAGCCCCAGCATTTT.

The chain uses TRBV5-1 and TRBJ2-3; 13 nucleotides align to TRBD2. This CDR3 has 16 amino acids. The V gene's germline CDR1 is SGHRS and CDR2 YFSETQ. V trimming: 4 bases; J trimming: 5 bases; junction bases outside the gene matches: 7. CDR3: CASSVGGTSGEDTQYF. Here the CDR3 DNA reads TGCGCCAGCAGCGTTGGAGGGACTAGCGGGGAAGATACGCAGTATTTT.

This chain joins TRBV2 and TRBJ1-1; 7 bases match TRBD1. This CDR3 is 15 amino acids long. Germline CDR1 and CDR2: SNHLY and FYNNEI. Trimming cost V 1 base and J 2 bases; bases outside gene matches: 4. CDR3 amino acids: CASSEEGQSNTEAFF. The CDR3 region has the DNA TGTGCCAGCAGTGAAGAGGGACAGAGTAACACTGAAGCTTTCTTT.

The chain employs TRBV2 and TRBJ2-3, with D possibly matching TRBD1 (6 bases). The V gene lost 4 bases and the J gene lost 7 bases, with 9 bases spanning the gap. Germline V gives CDR1 SNHLY, CDR2 FYNNEI. The CDR3 is 12 residues long. The CDR3 is CASSGQVYTQYF. In DNA, the CDR3 is TGTGCCAGCAGTGGACAGGTCTATACGCAGTATTTT.

The chain recombines TRBV6-6 with TRBJ1-5; D is ambiguous. The CDR3 covers 13 residues. The germline gives CDR1 MNHNY, CDR2 SVGAGI (reference sequence). The V gene lost 6 bases and the J gene lost 7 bases, with 13 bases spanning the gap. CDR3 coding DNA: TGTGCCAGCAGCCGCGGTATCGGGCAGCCCCAGCATTTT. Amino acids: CASSRGIGQPQHF.

V gene TRBV10-3 combines with J gene TRBJ2-3; 7 nucleotides match TRBD2. This CDR3 has 17 amino acids. Germline V CDR1 and CDR2: ENHRY, SYGVKD. The V segment lost 0 bases and the J segment 3 bases; nucleotides outside the gene matches: 9. The CDR3 region is CAISESGYPGGTDTQYF. The CDR3 coding sequence is TGTGCCATCAGTGAGTCAGGCTACCCGGGGGGTACAGATACGCAGTATTTT.

This sequence joins TRBV7-9 and TRBJ2-3; TRBD2 might be the D (6 bases). Deletions cut 5 bases from V and 6 bases from J, with 15 bases between. Germline CDR1 SEHNR, CDR2 FQNEAQ (reference sequence). The CDR3 length is 14 residues. CDR3 region: CASSRDSPMDTQYF. The CDR3 DNA follows: TGTGCCAGCAGCAGGGACTCCCCTATGGATACGCAGTATTTT.

The chain links TRBV19 to TRBJ1-1; TRBD1 is a possible D gene (5 bases). The V end was cut by 4 bases, the J end by 4 bases, with 16 bases between. CDR3 size: 15 residues. Germline V CDR1 and CDR2: LNHDA, SQIVND (reference sequence). This CDR3 reads CASSTSRVGGTEAFF. CDR3 DNA: TGTGCCAGTAGTACGTCCAGGGTGGGGGGCACTGAAGCTTTCTTT.

In DNA, the CDR3 is TGTGCCAGCAGTGTATTGTTAGGCTACGAGCAGTACTTC. Amino acids: CASSVLLGYEQYF. The V call is TRBV27, the J call TRBJ2-7; D not certain. This CDR3 spans 13 amino acids. V gave up 5 bases and J gave up 3 bases, with 11 bases separating them. Per the germline V gene, CDR1 is MNHEY and CDR2 is SMNVEV (reference sequence).

This clone turned up a few times. The gene calls are TRBV7-2 and TRBJ2-1; 9 nucleotides agree with TRBD2. CDR3 length: 16 residues. Per germline, CDR1 SGHTA and CDR2 FQGNSA. After removal of 0 bases from V and 6 bases from J, the junction contained 6 bases not matched to a gene. Here the CDR3 DNA reads TGTGCCAGCAGCTTAGCCGGGACTAGCAAGGCCAATGAGCAGTTCTTC. Residues: CASSLAGTSKANEQFF. Variable domain in full (rest from reference TRBV7-2 and TRBJ2-1): GAGVSQSPSNKVTEKGKDVELRCDPISGHTALYWYRQSLGQGLEFLIYFQGNSAPDKSGLPSDRFSAERTGGSVSTLTIQRTQQEDSAVYLCASSLAGTSKANEQFFGPGTRLTVL.

This sequence joins TRBV15 and TRBJ1-3; D ambiguous. Trimming removed 0 bases at V and 4 bases at J, with 13 bases between. Germline assignment: CDR1 LNHNV and CDR2 YYDKDF (reference sequence). CDR3 length: 16 amino acids. CDR3 in amino acids: CATSRDLAVEGNTIYF. CDR3 DNA: TGTGCCACCAGCAGAGATCTGGCAGTAGAAGGAAACACCATATATTTT.

The CDR3, as DNA: TGCGCCAGCAGCCAAGTGCACGCTAGCGGGGCCCGGCAGTTCTTC. Protein sequence: CASSQVHASGARQFF. This chain links TRBV4-1 with TRBJ2-1; 9 bases line up with TRBD2. This CDR3 is built from 15 residues. Losses at the gene ends were 1 base for V and 12 bases for J; bases not matched to a gene: 10. Germline assignment: CDR1 MGHRA and CDR2 YSYEKL.

This clone was seen at least ten times. The CDR3 loop is CASSLSGPQYF. Written as DNA, the CDR3 is TGTGCCAGCAGCTTGTCAGGCCCCCAGTACTTC. The rearrangement links TRBV7-9 to TRBJ2-5; D is undetermined. The CDR3 consists of 11 residues. The V gene lost 3 bases and the J gene lost 9 bases, with 8 bases spanning the gap. Germline V gives CDR1 SEHNR, CDR2 FQNEAQ (reference sequence).

The rearrangement links TRBV28 to TRBJ2-7; no reliable D call. This CDR3 has 13 amino acids. CDR1 is MDHEN and CDR2 is SYDVKM in the germline V gene. V lost 7 bases and J 2 bases, leaving 12 bases between the germline ends. The CDR3 region is CASKSGTTYEQYF. CDR3 DNA sequence: TGTGCCAGCAAATCCGGCACCACCTACGAGCAGTACTTC.

This clone was seen a few times. The chain employs TRBV5-1 and TRBJ1-1; tentatively, D is TRBD1 (5 bases). With 4 bases removed from V and 7 bases from J, the gap between germline ends came to 14 bases. Germline V gene data show CDR1 as SGHRS and CDR2 as YFSETQ. The CDR3 spans 13 residues. The CDR3 protein is CASSRGTAGEAFF. The CDR3 nucleotides read TGCGCCAGCAGCCGCGGGACCGCCGGTGAAGCTTTCTTT.

The J gene is TRBJ1-1, the V gene TRBV16; D is unclear. Trimming stripped 3 bases from V and 1 base from J, with 6 bases between. The germline CDR1 and CDR2 sequences are KGHSY and FQNENV. This CDR3 is 13 amino acids long. The CDR3 nucleotides read TGTGCCAGCAGCCAGGTGGGGAACACTGAAGCTTTCTTT. Its translation is CASSQVGNTEAFF.

V gene TRBV4-3 combines with J gene TRBJ2-1, with 9 bases lining up with TRBD2. This CDR3 has 15 residues. Germline V CDR1 and CDR2: LGHNA, YSLEER. The V gene end was trimmed by 1 base and the J gene end by 6 bases; junction bases not matched to a gene: 4. CDR3 nucleotide sequence: TGCGCCAGCAGCCAAGCCGGTAGCGGGAGCAATGAGCAGTTCTTC. Encoded protein: CASSQAGSGSNEQFF.

Points on this clone: The identical CDR3 is also encoded by other nucleotide sequences in the sample. This chain connects TRBV9 to TRBJ2-3; D is unresolved. CDR1 and CDR2 from the germline V gene are SGDLS and YYNGEE. Trimming cost V 0 bases and J 0 bases, with 5 bases left between them. This CDR3 has 14 residues. The CDR3 DNA is TGTGCCAGCAGCGTAGGACTTAGCACAGATACGCAGTATTTT. Its translation is CASSVGLSTDTQYF. The whole variable domain, filled in from reference TRBV9 and TRBJ2-3, reads DSGVTQTPKHLITATGQRVTLRCSPRSGDLSVYWYQQSLDQGLQFLIQYYNGEERAKGNILERFSAQQFPDLHSELNLSSLELGDSALYFCASSVGLSTDTQYFGPGTRLTVL.

This chain uses TRBV6-5 with TRBJ1-1; no clear D. This CDR3 has 12 amino acids. Germline values: CDR1 MNHEY, CDR2 SVGAGI. Trimming cost V 7 bases and J 6 bases, with 12 bases left between them. The CDR3: CASTSVGSEAFF. The CDR3 region has the DNA TGTGCCAGCACCTCCGTGGGGTCTGAAGCTTTCTTT.

The chain links TRBV29-1 to TRBJ2-1; TRBD2 agrees at 11 bases. CDR1 and CDR2 from the germline V gene are SQVTM and ANQGSEA. The CDR3 runs to 13 residues. The ends lost 7 bases at V and 9 bases at J; junction bases unmatched: 8. The CDR3 reads CSAFSGGAVEQFF. The CDR3 region has the DNA TGCAGCGCCTTTAGCGGGGGGGCCGTTGAGCAGTTCTTC.

This chain uses TRBV4-2 with TRBJ2-3; 9 positions match TRBD1. With 4 bases clipped from V and 3 bases from J, the junction kept 5 bases outside the gene matches. Germline V CDR1 and CDR2: LGHNA, YNFKEQ. This CDR3 has 15 amino acids. DNA of the CDR3: TGTGCCAGCAGCCGCACTGGACAGGGGACAGATACGCAGTATTTT. Residues: CASSRTGQGTDTQYF.

The chain carries TRBV18 and TRBJ1-5; D not resolved. Germline CDR1 and CDR2: KGHSH and LQKENI. This CDR3 region has 15 residues. V was shortened by 3 bases and J by 5 bases, with 14 bases between the two germline ends. CDR3 region: CASSPSLGVHQPQHF. The CDR3 region has the DNA TGTGCCAGCTCACCTTCCCTTGGGGTGCATCAGCCCCAGCATTTT.

This clone was counted once. The V and J genes are TRBV11-3 and TRBJ2-3; 9 bases align to TRBD2. V gave up 5 bases and J gave up 3 bases; unmatched junction bases: 3. Germline V gene sequence: CDR1 SGHNT, CDR2 YENEEA. This CDR3 has 14 residues. The CDR3 nucleotides are TGTGCCAGCAGCGCAACTAGCGGGACAGATACGCAGTATTTT. Its protein is CASSATSGTDTQYF.